The 29 T cell receptor beta chains listed next were all sequenced from one sample in a study of blood T cell repertoires in COVID-19. Profiling relied on immunoSEQ multiplex PCR, and the TCRdb table lists in-frame clones only, not all of them. Of 360,000 or so clones in the sample, 90% were seen once. The sequenced material came from peripheral blood. Every receptor here comes from a man between 18 and 35 years old with active or convalescent COVID-19.

The chain is built from TRBV27 and TRBJ2-3, with D tentatively TRBD1 (6 bases). V lost 8 bases, J lost 3 bases, and 18 bases lay in between. The CDR3 covers 15 residues. Germline V CDR1 and CDR2: MNHEY, SMNVEV (reference sequence). The CDR3 coding sequence is TGTGCCAGCCGATCAGGGGTCCTAGGAACAGATACGCAGTATTTT. Translated: CASRSGVLGTDTQYF.

V and J are TRBV7-9 and TRBJ1-6, with TRBD1 matching 9 bases. V was pared by 8 bases and J by 7 bases, with 6 bases of the junction left unmatched. CDR3 size: 14 residues. Germline-derived CDR1 and CDR2 are SEHNR and FQNEAQ (reference sequence). CDR3 region: CASWRTGENSPLHF. The CDR3 region has the DNA TGTGCCAGCTGGAGGACAGGGGAGAATTCACCCCTCCACTTT. The full variable domain, in which reference TRBV7-9 and TRBJ1-6 provide the parts outside the CDR3, is DTGVSQNPRHKITKRGQNVTFRCDPISEHNRLYWYRQTLGQGPEFLTYFQNEAQLEKSRLLSDRFSAERPKGSFSTLEIQRTEQGDSAMYLCASWRTGENSPLHFGNGTRLTVT.

This chain connects TRBV12-1 to TRBJ2-2; TRBD1 is the table's D call, not checked against the DNA. TRBV12-1 is a pseudogene locus. The CDR3 loop spans 14 amino acids. CDR3 in amino acids: CASRDYRVSGELFF. Written as DNA, the CDR3 is TGTGCCAGCAGAGACTACAGGGTCTCCGGGGAGCTGTTTTTT.

The chain carries TRBV6-5 and TRBJ1-1; D gene ambiguous. Trimming took 9 bases from V and 5 from J, leaving 13 bases between them. Germline CDR1 MNHEY, CDR2 SVGAGI. This CDR3 has 12 residues. Here the CDR3 reads CASSRSRTEAFF. CDR3 nucleotides: TGTGCCAGTTCGAGGTCGAGGACTGAAGCTTTCTTT.

The chain uses TRBV11-3 and TRBJ2-7; 9 positions match TRBD1. The germline CDR1 and CDR2 sequences are SGHNT and YENEEA. The CDR3 extends over 15 amino acids. Trimming took 0 bases from V and 6 from J; bases not matched to a gene: 6. The CDR3 DNA reads as TGTGCCAGCAGCTTAGATGGGACAGGGTCCGGCGAGCAGTACTTC. It codes for CASSLDGTGSGEQYF.

CDR3 residues: CASSRGGPEAFF. Here the CDR3 DNA reads TGTGCCAGCAGCCGGGGGGGTCCTGAAGCTTTCTTT. V and J are TRBV7-8 and TRBJ1-1, with D maybe TRBD1 (5 bases). The CDR3 spans 12 residues. CDR1 is SGHVS and CDR2 is FQNEAQ in the germline V gene. V lost 5 bases, J lost 6 bases, and 10 bases lay in between. Full variable domain (outside the CDR3, taken from reference TRBV7-8 and TRBJ1-1): GAGVSQSPRYKVAKRGQDVALRCDPISGHVSLFWYQQALGQGPEFLTYFQNEAQLDKSGLPSDRFFAERPEGSVSTLKIQRTQQEDSAVYLCASSRGGPEAFFGQGTRLTVV.

This rearrangement joins TRBV11-3 to TRBJ2-1; 7 bases are a match to TRBD1. Trimming cost V 4 bases and J 5 bases; bases outside gene matches: 5. The CDR3 length is 14 residues. Germline-derived CDR1 and CDR2 are SGHNT and YENEEA. CDR3 DNA sequence: TGTGCCAGCAGCTCCGGACAGGAACACAATGAGCAGTTCTTC. As protein: CASSSGQEHNEQFF.

This chain uses TRBV5-6 with TRBJ2-3; weak D call: TRBD2 (5 bases). The V end was cut by 4 bases, the J end by 0 bases, with 15 bases between. The CDR3 spans 16 residues. Looked up from germline, CDR1 is SGHDT and CDR2 is YYEEEE. CDR3 sequence: CASSGEGRTSTDTQYF. Here the CDR3 DNA reads TGTGCCAGCAGCGGAGAGGGCAGAACTAGCACAGATACGCAGTATTTT.

V gene TRBV27 combines with J gene TRBJ1-1; 7 bases match TRBD1. This CDR3 is 14 amino acids long. V trimming: 2 bases; J trimming: 4 bases; junction bases outside the gene matches: 4. Germline CDR1 and CDR2: MNHEY and SMNVEV (reference sequence). CDR3 DNA: TGTGCCAGCAGTTTAGTAGGGGGCCTCACTGAAGCTTTCTTT. It yields the protein CASSLVGGLTEAFF.

V gene TRBV4-1 combines with J gene TRBJ2-3; 7 bases line up with TRBD2. V dropped 6 bases and J dropped 2; count of bases not matched to a gene: 14. Germline CDR1 and CDR2: MGHRA and YSYEKL. CDR3 length: 17 residues. CDR3 nucleotides: TGCGCCAGCAGATCACAAGGTCGGGGGGTTGACACAGATACGCAGTATTTT. Translation gives CASRSQGRGVDTDTQYF.

The chain carries TRBV6-5 and TRBJ1-6; 10 bases fit TRBD1. The CDR3 sequence is 15 residues long. Germline V CDR1 and CDR2: MNHEY, SVGAGI. V was pared by 6 bases and J by 9 bases, with 8 bases of the junction left unmatched. The CDR3 DNA follows: TGTGCCAGCAGAAAGACAGGGGGCGAGATTTCACCCCTCCACTTT. It encodes CASRKTGGEISPLHF.

The J gene is TRBJ2-7, the V gene TRBV30, with 14 bases aligning to TRBD2. The J segment lost 8 bases and the V segment lost 2 bases, leaving 5 bases of the junction unmatched. The germline V gene encodes CDR1 GTSNPN and CDR2 SVGIG (reference sequence). CDR3 size: 14 residues. This CDR3 reads CAWSLGLAGEQQYF. In DNA, the CDR3 is TGTGCCTGGAGTCTGGGACTAGCGGGAGAACAGCAGTACTTC. Together with reference TRBV30 and TRBJ2-7, the CDR3 gives the full variable domain: SQTIHQWPATLVQPVGSPLSLECTVEGTSNPNLYWYRQAAGRGLQLLFYSVGIGQISSEVPQNLSASRPQDRQFILSSKKLLLSDSGFYLCAWSLGLAGEQQYFGPGTRLTVT.

The chain links TRBV6-5 to TRBJ1-6; the D gene is possibly TRBD1 (5 bases). V was shortened by 8 bases and J by 0 bases, with 11 bases between the two germline ends. CDR3 length: 15 residues. Germline assignment: CDR1 MNHEY and CDR2 SVGAGI. CDR3 protein: CASPTDSSYNSPLHF. DNA for the CDR3: TGTGCCAGCCCGACAGACAGCTCCTATAATTCACCCCTCCACTTT.

This chain's CDR3 is CASTPTGVNTEAFF. DNA of the CDR3: TGTGCCAGTACCCCGACAGGGGTGAACACTGAAGCTTTCTTT. This chain links TRBV19 with TRBJ1-1, with 8 bases matching TRBD1. Germline values: CDR1 LNHDA, CDR2 SQIVND (reference sequence). V was clipped by 7 bases and J by 0 bases; unmatched bases: 4. This CDR3 has 14 residues.

The chain is built from TRBV7-3 and TRBJ2-1; perhaps TRBD1 as D (6 bases). Looked up from germline, CDR1 is SGHTA and CDR2 is FQGTGA. The CDR3 totals 14 residues. Trimming removed 3 bases from V and 7 bases from J, with 13 bases in between. The CDR3 protein is CASSLVQGINEQFF. Here the CDR3 DNA reads TGTGCCAGCAGCTTGGTGCAGGGGATAAATGAGCAGTTCTTC.

On this clone: The junction shows a germline mismatch at one end, possibly a read error. The chain is built from TRBV7-7 and TRBJ2-1, with 12 positions matching TRBD2. Germline values: CDR1 SSHAT, CDR2 FNYEAQ (reference sequence). This CDR3 contains 16 residues. CDR3 loop: CASSANLAGGPDEQFF. CDR3 DNA: TGTGCTAGCAGCGCCAACCTAGCGGGAGGGCCGGATGAGCAGTTCTTC.

The chain combines TRBV6-5 with TRBJ1-2, with D possibly being TRBD1 (6 bases). The CDR3 sequence is 13 residues long. The germline V gene encodes CDR1 MNHEY and CDR2 SVGAGI. The V gene lost 6 bases and the J gene lost 4 bases, with 12 bases spanning the gap. For the CDR3, the DNA is TGTGCCAGCAGCACAGGGCTGGGCTATGGCTACACCTTC. This sequence encodes CASSTGLGYGYTF.

The rearrangement uses TRBV28 and TRBJ1-5; tentative D call: TRBD1 (6 bases). V lost 6 bases, J lost 4 bases, and 13 bases lay in between. This CDR3 region has 14 residues. Per the germline V gene, CDR1 is MDHEN and CDR2 is SYDVKM. CDR3 in DNA: TGTGCCAGCAGGCGGGGGGCGGGGAATCAGCCCCAGCATTTT. It is translated as CASRRGAGNQPQHF.

The chain has TRBV5-6 and TRBJ1-2; D call uncertain. Germline assignment: CDR1 SGHDT and CDR2 YYEEEE. V lost 4 bases to trimming and J lost 7 bases, with 11 bases between them. The CDR3 extends over 12 amino acids. As DNA, the CDR3 is TGTGCCAGCAGCGAGTCCTGGTTTGGCTACACCTTC. This translates into CASSESWFGYTF.

This CDR3 is CASSVGDGRGTEAFF. The DNA for the CDR3 is TGCGCCAGCAGCGTCGGGGACGGGCGGGGCACTGAAGCTTTCTTT. The chain employs TRBV5-1 and TRBJ1-1, with D maybe TRBD1 (5 bases). This CDR3 region has 15 residues. V lost 4 bases and J lost 4, with 17 bases in between. Germline values: CDR1 SGHRS, CDR2 YFSETQ.

The rearrangement joins TRBV29-1 to TRBJ2-1, with a possible D match to TRBD1 (6 bases). The CDR3 loop spans 14 amino acids. Germline V gives CDR1 SQVTM, CDR2 ANQGSEA. V lost 7 bases to trimming and J lost 7 bases, with 20 bases between them. The CDR3 loop is CSAARTGHRNEQFF. In nucleotides, the CDR3 is TGCAGCGCCGCCCGTACAGGGCATCGGAATGAGCAGTTCTTC.

There are a few counts of this clone. The rearrangement uses TRBV15 and TRBJ1-1; D remains ambiguous. The CDR3 runs to 14 residues. V was shortened by 0 bases and J by 1 base, with 6 bases between the two germline ends. The germline gives CDR1 LNHNV, CDR2 YYDKDF (reference sequence). CDR3: CATSRDSGNTEAFF. The CDR3, as DNA: TGTGCCACCAGCAGAGATTCGGGGAACACTGAAGCTTTCTTT.

The rearrangement joins TRBV29-1 to TRBJ1-1; D not resolved. The CDR3 totals 13 residues. Trimming shortened V by 6 bases and J by 4 bases, and 15 bases separated the two germline ends. The germline V gene has CDR1 SQVTM and CDR2 ANQGSEA. This CDR3 is CSVRRGMGTEAFF. CDR3 nucleotides: TGCAGCGTCCGGCGAGGCATGGGCACTGAAGCTTTCTTT.

CDR3 nucleotides: TGTGCCAGCAGCCCGGGGGGCGATCAGCCCCAGCATTTT. Its translation is CASSPGGDQPQHF. The gene calls are TRBV7-2 and TRBJ1-5; D may be TRBD1 (6 bases). There are 13 residues in the CDR3. Germline V gene data show CDR1 as SGHTA and CDR2 as FQGNSA. V shed 5 bases and J shed 5 bases, with 10 bases lying between them.

The chain has TRBV10-3 and TRBJ1-6; TRBD1 agrees at 11 bases. V lost 3 bases to trimming and J lost 17 bases; unmatched junction nucleotides: 9. Germline V lookup: CDR1 ENHRY, CDR2 SYGVKD. The CDR3 covers 14 residues. The CDR3 loop reads CAISDQDRGPGVHF. In nucleotides, the CDR3 is TGTGCCATCAGTGATCAGGACAGGGGGCCGGGAGTCCACTTT.

The rearrangement uses TRBV28 and TRBJ2-2, with a possible D match to TRBD2 (6 bases). CDR3 length equals 15 residues. The germline V and J ends were trimmed by 3 bases and 1 base, with 9 bases remaining between them. CDR1 is MDHEN, CDR2 SYDVKM, per germline. In nucleotides, the CDR3 is TGTGCCAGCAGTTTCGCGGGGAGGAACACCGGGGAGCTGTTTTTT. The encoded protein is CASSFAGRNTGELFF.

The CDR3 DNA is TGTGCCAGCAGCTTATTCGCCGGGAACACTGAAGCTTTCTTT. This sequence encodes CASSLFAGNTEAFF. The chain links TRBV7-8 to TRBJ1-1; D gene ambiguous. The V end lost 2 bases, the J end lost 1 base, and 8 bases lay between the germline ends. This CDR3 is 14 amino acids long. Germline assignment: CDR1 SGHVS and CDR2 FQNEAQ.

The J gene is TRBJ1-5, the V gene TRBV27; maybe TRBD1 (6 bases). Trimming removed 2 bases at V and 11 bases at J, with 13 bases between. This CDR3 region has 13 residues. The germline gives CDR1 MNHEY, CDR2 SMNVEV (reference sequence). CDR3 in DNA: TGTGCCAGCAGTTTAAGTAGAGACAGGTCCCAGCATTTT. It yields the protein CASSLSRDRSQHF.

The chain combines TRBV19 with TRBJ2-3; possibly TRBD2 for D (6 bases). Trimming removed 5 bases at V and 2 bases at J, with 11 bases between. CDR3 length: 14 amino acids. Germline CDR1 reads LNHDA; CDR2 reads SQIVND (reference sequence). CDR3 residues: CASSSGVVTDTQYF. The CDR3, as DNA: TGTGCCAGTAGTTCGGGGGTCGTCACAGATACGCAGTATTTT.